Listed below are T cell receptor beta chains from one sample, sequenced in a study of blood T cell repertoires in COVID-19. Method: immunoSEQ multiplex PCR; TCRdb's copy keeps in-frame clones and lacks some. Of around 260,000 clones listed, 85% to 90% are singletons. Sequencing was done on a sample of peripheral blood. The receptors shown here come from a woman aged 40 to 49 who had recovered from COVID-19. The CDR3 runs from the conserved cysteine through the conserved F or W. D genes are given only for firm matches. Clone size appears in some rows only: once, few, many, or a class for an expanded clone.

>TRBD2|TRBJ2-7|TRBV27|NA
TGTGCCAGCAGTTGGAGCGGGGGGCGAATCGACGAGCAGTACTTC
CASSWSGGRIDEQYF
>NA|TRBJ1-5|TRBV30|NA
TGTGCCTGGAGTGTAACGGGAATTGGCAATCAGCCCCAGCATTTT
CAWSVTGIGNQPQHF
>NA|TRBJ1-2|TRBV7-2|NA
TGTGCCAGCAGCTTAGCGTCAGGGGTAAACTATGGCTACACCTTC
CASSLASGVNYGYTF
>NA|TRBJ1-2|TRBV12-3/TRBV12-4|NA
TGTGCCAGCAGTCCTACAGGGACGGGCTACACCTTC
CASSPTGTGYTF
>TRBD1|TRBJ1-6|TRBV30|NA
TGTGCCGGGACAGGGGGACGGTATAATTCACCCCTCCACTTT
CAGTGGRYNSPLHF
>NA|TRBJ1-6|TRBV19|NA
TGTGCCAGTAGTATCGTGGGCAGCCTTTCACCCCTCCACTTT
CASSIVGSLSPLHF
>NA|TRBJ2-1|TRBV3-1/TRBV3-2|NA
TGTGCCAGCAGCCAAGATTGGGGGAGGAGCTCCTACAATGAGCAGTTCTTC
CASSQDWGRSSYNEQFF
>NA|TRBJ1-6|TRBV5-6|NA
TGTGCCAGCAGCTTCTACAGGGTCCCCGGTTCACCCCTCCACTTT
CASSFYRVPGSPLHF
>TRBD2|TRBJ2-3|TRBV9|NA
TGTGCCAGCAGCGTAGCTAGCGGGGACCTAGCAGATACGCAGTATTTT
CASSVASGDLADTQYF
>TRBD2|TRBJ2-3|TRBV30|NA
TGTGCCCGCGATATCCGGCGGGGGAGCACAGATACGCAGTATTTT
CARDIRRGSTDTQYF
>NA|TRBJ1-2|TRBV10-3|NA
TGTGCCATCAAACAGGGCCTTACCTATGGCTACACCTTC
CAIKQGLTYGYTF
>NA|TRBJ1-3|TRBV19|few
TGTGCCAGTAGTATGCGGGGGGCGAGAGGAAACACCATATATTTT
CASSMRGARGNTIYF
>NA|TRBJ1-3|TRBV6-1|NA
TGTGCCAGCAGTGAACAGGGGCGGGCAGCTGGAAACACCATATATTTT
CASSEQGRAAGNTIYF
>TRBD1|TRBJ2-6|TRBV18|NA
TGTGCCAGCTCACCATCAACAGGGGTAAAGGGGGCCAACGTCCTGACTTTC
CASSPSTGVKGANVLTF
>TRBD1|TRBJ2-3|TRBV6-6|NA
TGTGCCAGCAGTTACAGGTCGACAGGGGAAAGAGATACGCAGTATTTT
CASSYRSTGERDTQYF
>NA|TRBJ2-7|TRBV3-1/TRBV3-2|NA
TGTGCCAGCAGCCAAGGGGCGTTATTCTCCTACGAGCAGTACTTC
CASSQGALFSYEQYF
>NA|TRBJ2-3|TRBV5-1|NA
TGCGCCAGCAGCGTTAGCCGGAGCACAGATACGCAGTATTTT
CASSVSRSTDTQYF
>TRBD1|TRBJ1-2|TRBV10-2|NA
TGCGCCAGCACCCCGGGACAGGGAAACTATGGCTACACCTTC
CASTPGQGNYGYTF
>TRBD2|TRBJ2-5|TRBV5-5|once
TGTGCCAGCAGTCACCTAGCGGGGGAGCAGGAGTATTACTTC
CASSHLAGEQEYYF
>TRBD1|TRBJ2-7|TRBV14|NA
TGTGCCAGCAGCCAAAGGCCGGGACAGGGTACCTACGAGCAGTACTTC
CASSQRPGQGTYEQYF
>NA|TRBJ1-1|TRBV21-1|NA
TGTGCCAGCAGCAAGGGGTCATTTTTTCGGGGTTACACTGAAGCTTTCTTT
CASSKGSFFRGYTEAFF
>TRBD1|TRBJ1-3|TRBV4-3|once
TGCGCCAGCAGCCCAAAAGACAGGGCAACTCAGAGGAACACCATATATTTT
CASSPKDRATQRNTIYF
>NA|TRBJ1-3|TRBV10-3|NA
TGTGCCATCAGTGGGGGGGGTAACACCATATATTTT
CAISGGGNTIYF
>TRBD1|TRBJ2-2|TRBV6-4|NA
TGTGCCAGCAGTGGGGACAGGGTCACCGGGGAGCTGTTTTTT
CASSGDRVTGELFF
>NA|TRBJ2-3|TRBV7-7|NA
TGTGCTAGCAGCCTCGACCGGGGGGATACGCAGTATTTT
CASSLDRGDTQYF
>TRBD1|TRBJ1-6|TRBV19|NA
TGTGCCAGTAGCCCGGGGACAGGGGGCCATTCACCCCTCCACTTT
CASSPGTGGHSPLHF
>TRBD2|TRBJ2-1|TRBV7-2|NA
TGTGCCAGCAGCCCACGGACTAGCGGCTACAATGAGCAGTTCTTC
CASSPRTSGYNEQFF
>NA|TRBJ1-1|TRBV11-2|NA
TGTGCCAGCAGCTTAAGCGTAAACCGGAACACTGAAGCTTTCTTT
CASSLSVNRNTEAFF
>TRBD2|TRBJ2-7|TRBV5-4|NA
TGTGCCAGCAGCTTAAATCCTAGCGGGGATTACGAGCAGTACTTC
CASSLNPSGDYEQYF
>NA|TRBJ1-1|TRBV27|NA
TGTGCCAGCAGTTCCCACCCGGGGACTGAAGCTTTCTTT
CASSSHPGTEAFF
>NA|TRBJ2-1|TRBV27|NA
TGTGCCAGCAGTCCTCGGCGGCGGGATGAGCAGTTCTTC
CASSPRRRDEQFF
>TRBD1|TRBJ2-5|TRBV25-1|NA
TGTGCCAGCAGTGAATGGACAGGCCAAGAGACCCAGTACTTC
CASSEWTGQETQYF
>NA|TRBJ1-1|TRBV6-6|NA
TGTGCCAGCAGTTACCTGACAGAGAACACTGAAGCTTTCTTT
CASSYLTENTEAFF
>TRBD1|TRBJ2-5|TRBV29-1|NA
TGCAGCGTTGAGGGACAGGGGGTCGAGGAGACCCAGTACTTC
CSVEGQGVEETQYF
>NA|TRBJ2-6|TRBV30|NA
TGTGCCTGGAGCGGGGGACTGGCGGTAGCCAACGTCCTGACTTTC
CAWSGGLAVANVLTF
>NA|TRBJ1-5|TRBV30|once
TGTGCCTGGAGTATGAGTCTGAATAGCAATCAGCCCCAGCATTTT
CAWSMSLNSNQPQHF
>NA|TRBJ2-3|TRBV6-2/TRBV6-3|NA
TGTGCCAGCAGTTACGGGGCAGGTGATACGCAGTATTTT
CASSYGAGDTQYF
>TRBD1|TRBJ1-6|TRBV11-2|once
TGTGCCAGCAGGGGACAGGGATTGGGTTCACCCCTCCACTTT
CASRGQGLGSPLHF
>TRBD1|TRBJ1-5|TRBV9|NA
TGTGCCAGCAGCGTAGAAAGCAGGGGGCTGCCCCAGCATTTT
CASSVESRGLPQHF
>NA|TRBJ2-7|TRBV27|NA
TGTGCCAGCAGTACTTGGGGCTCCGAGCAGTACTTC
CASSTWGSEQYF
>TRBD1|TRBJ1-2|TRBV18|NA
TGTGCCAGCTCCTATGGACAGGGAAACTATGGCTACACCTTC
CASSYGQGNYGYTF
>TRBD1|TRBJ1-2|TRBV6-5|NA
TGTGCCAGCAGTTACAAAGGGACAGGGTCCTATGGCTACACCTTC
CASSYKGTGSYGYTF
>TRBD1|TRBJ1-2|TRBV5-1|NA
TGCGCCAGCAGCTTCGGGACAGCAAACTATGGCTACACCTTC
CASSFGTANYGYTF
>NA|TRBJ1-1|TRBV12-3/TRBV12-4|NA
TGTGCCAGCAGTTTCGGACAGTCGTCTGAAGCTTTCTTT
CASSFGQSSEAFF
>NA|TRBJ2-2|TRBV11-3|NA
TGTGCCAGCTCCGATGCGGGACAGACGAACACCGGGGAGCTGTTTTTT
CASSDAGQTNTGELFF
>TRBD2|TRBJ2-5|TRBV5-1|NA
TGCGCCAGCAGCTTGGTACTAGCGGGGGCCTCATGGCAAGAGACCCAGTACTTC
CASSLVLAGASWQETQYF
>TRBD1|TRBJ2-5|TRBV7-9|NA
TGTGCCAGCAGCCCCCCGGACAGGGGGGAAGAGACCCAGTACTTC
CASSPPDRGEETQYF
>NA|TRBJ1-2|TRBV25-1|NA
TGTGCCAGCAGTGGTAGGTTGGGGGAGGAGAACTATGGCTACACCTTC
CASSGRLGEENYGYTF
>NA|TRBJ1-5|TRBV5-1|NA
TGCGCCAGCAGCTTGGCCGCGGAGCAGCCCCAGCATTTT
CASSLAAEQPQHF
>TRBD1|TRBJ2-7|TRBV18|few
TGTGCCAGCTCACCAACATTCCCGGGACAGGGCTCCTACGAGCAGTACTTC
CASSPTFPGQGSYEQYF
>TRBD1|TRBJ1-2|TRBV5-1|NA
TGCGCCAGCAGCGTTGGAACCTTGGGACAGGGGAACTATGGCTACACCTTC
CASSVGTLGQGNYGYTF
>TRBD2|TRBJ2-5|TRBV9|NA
TGTGCCAGCAGCTCGAGAGGGACTAGAGAGACCCAGTACTTC
CASSSRGTRETQYF
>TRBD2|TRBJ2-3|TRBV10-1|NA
TGCGCCAGCAGTCGGACTAGCAACCCCACAGATACGCAGTATTTT
CASSRTSNPTDTQYF
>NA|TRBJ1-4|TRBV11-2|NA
TGTGCCAGCAGCCCGTCCTTTAATGAAAAACTGTTTTTT
CASSPSFNEKLFF
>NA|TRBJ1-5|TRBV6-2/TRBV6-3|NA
TGTGCCAGCAGTTCTGAGGGGGAATATAGCAATCAGCCCCAGCATTTT
CASSSEGEYSNQPQHF
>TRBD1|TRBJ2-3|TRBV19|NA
TGTGCCAGTAGTAGGGGGACAGTCAGAACAGATACGCAGTATTTT
CASSRGTVRTDTQYF
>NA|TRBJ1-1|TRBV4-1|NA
TGCGCCAGCAGCCAAGATAACACAACGGGGGTGAACACTGAAGCTTTCTTT
CASSQDNTTGVNTEAFF
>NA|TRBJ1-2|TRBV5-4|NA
TGTGGGCGGGGCCAGGGCGGCTACACCTTC
CGRGQGGYTF
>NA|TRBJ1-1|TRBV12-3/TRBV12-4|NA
TGTGCCAGCAGTTTTCTTACCGAGGAAGCTTTCTTT
CASSFLTEEAFF
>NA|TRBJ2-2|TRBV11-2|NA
TGTGCCAGCAGGTTCCCTTCGAACACCGGGGAGCTGTTTTTT
CASRFPSNTGELFF